The 21 T cell receptor beta chains in this list originate from one sample, sequenced in a study of T cells in Graves' hyperthyroidism and ophthalmopathy. Researchers amplified the TCR beta CDR3 regions from RNA transcripts. First-round RT-PCR targeting the TCR CDR3 was performed with the HTBI primer set. Each CDR3 protein gets one entry after TCRdb re-called the multiplex PCR reads with MiXCR. The table lists 650,000 to 800,000 distinct CDR3 sequences, nearly 45% of them singletons. Sequencing used peripheral blood or thyroid tissue (not recorded which). The receptors originated from an adult man with Graves' disease, either hyperthyroidism or ophthalmopathy (not recorded which).

This clonotype has at least ten counts. The rearrangement uses TRBV25-1 and TRBJ1-3; D not certain. In germline, CDR1 is MGHDK, CDR2 SYGVNS. The CDR3 runs to 16 residues. Trimming took off 2 bases at V and 2 bases at J, with 13 bases between the two ends. The chain's CDR3 is CASSEISGTAGNTIYF. In DNA form, the CDR3 reads TGTGCCAGCAGTGAAATCTCGGGTACTGCTGGAAACACCATATATTTT.

The gene calls are TRBV29-1 and TRBJ1-5, with TRBD1 as a possible D gene (6 bases). Germline CDR1 and CDR2: SQVTM and ANQGSEA. V lost 6 bases, J lost 8 bases, and 14 bases lay in between. The CDR3 loop spans 12 amino acids. The CDR3 nucleotides are TGCAGCGTGGCGGGACACCGGGAGCCCCAGCATTTT. This encodes CSVAGHREPQHF.

The table lists this clonotype with a count of one. The chain is built from TRBV29-1 and TRBJ1-2; D gene ambiguous. CDR3 length equals 11 residues. V shed 6 bases and J shed 7 bases, with 12 bases lying between them. Looked up from germline, CDR1 is SQVTM and CDR2 is ANQGSEA. CDR3 loop: CSVQDLSGYTF. CDR3 DNA: TGCAGCGTCCAGGACTTGAGTGGCTACACCTTC.

In its sample, this clonotype was seen many times. V and J are TRBV7-2 and TRBJ1-1; TRBD1 is a possible D gene (5 bases). Germline V CDR1 and CDR2: SGHTA, FQGNSA. Trimming took 5 bases from V and 0 from J, leaving 13 bases between them. The CDR3 is made up of 15 amino acids. The CDR3 sequence is CASSQGLRMNTEAFF. DNA for the CDR3: TGTGCCAGCAGCCAGGGACTTCGGATGAACACTGAAGCTTTCTTT.

This clonotype has more than one count but fewer than ten. CDR3 residues: CASREDSPGGYNSPLHF. CDR3 nucleotide sequence: TGTGCCAGCAGGGAGGACTCTCCCGGGGGTTATAATTCACCCCTCCACTTT. V is TRBV2 and J is TRBJ1-6; TRBD1 might be the D (5 bases). The V end lost 6 bases, the J end lost 4 bases, and 19 bases lay between the germline ends. CDR3 length: 17 residues. The germline gives CDR1 SNHLY, CDR2 FYNNEI.

The rearrangement links TRBV7-2 to TRBJ1-6, with no clear D. This CDR3 is built from 15 residues. CDR1 SGHTA and CDR2 FQGNSA come from the germline V gene. V was trimmed by 3 bases and J by 0 bases, leaving 6 bases between them. The CDR3 loop reads CASSFATSYNSPLHF. The CDR3 DNA reads as TGTGCCAGCAGCTTCGCAACCTCCTATAATTCACCCCTCCACTTT.

The rearrangement links TRBV7-9 to TRBJ1-2; 9 bases match TRBD1. The CDR3 is 15 amino acids. Germline V CDR1 and CDR2: SEHNR, FQNEAQ (reference sequence). The V gene end was trimmed by 5 bases and the J gene end by 5 bases; junction bases not matched to a gene: 9. As DNA, the CDR3 is TGTGCCAGCAGCCCCCCGAGCGGGACAGGGTATGGCTACACCTTC. Its protein is CASSPPSGTGYGYTF.

With respect to this clonotype: At one of its ends the junction is not consistent with the germline gene, which may arise from a read error. This chain links TRBV10-3 with TRBJ1-2, with D hard to call. The CDR3 sequence is 16 residues long. CDR1 is ENHRY and CDR2 is SYGVKD in the germline V gene. CDR3 sequence (DNA): TGTGCCAGCAGTGAAGGTCCTCGGGCAGAAGGCTATGGCTACACCTTC. Translating gives CASSEGPRAEGYGYTF.

Ten or more counts support this clonotype. The rearrangement links TRBV7-3 to TRBJ2-5, with a possible D match to TRBD1 (7 bases). This CDR3 is 14 amino acids long. V lost 0 bases, J lost 5 bases, and 10 bases lay in between. Germline loops: CDR1 SGHTA, CDR2 FQGTGA. The CDR3 region is CASSLTQGRETQYF. CDR3 bases: TGTGCCAGCAGCTTAACACAGGGGAGGGAGACCCAGTACTTC.

The rearrangement links TRBV20-1 to TRBJ1-1, with D tentatively TRBD1 (6 bases). The germline V gene encodes CDR1 DFQATT and CDR2 SNEGSKA (reference sequence). Trimming took 6 bases from V and 7 from J, leaving 15 bases between them. CDR3 length equals 12 residues. DNA of the CDR3: TGCAGTGCGTACAGGGAGGGGAGTGAAGCTTTCTTT. This codes for CSAYREGSEAFF.

This clonotype has only one observation. V gene TRBV29-1 combines with J gene TRBJ1-2; D not certain. CDR3 length equals 12 residues. Trimming stripped 8 bases from V and 0 bases from J, with 10 bases between. Germline loops: CDR1 SQVTM, CDR2 ANQGSEA. The CDR3 region is CSLTGANYGYTF. The DNA of the CDR3 is TGCAGCTTGACGGGAGCTAACTATGGCTACACCTTC.

The V call is TRBV29-1, the J call TRBJ1-1; D is unresolved. The CDR3 sequence is 14 residues long. V was trimmed by 2 bases and J by 1 base, leaving 11 bases between them. CDR1 and CDR2 (germline): SQVTM, ANQGSEA. This CDR3 is CSVEPRKGNTEAFF. Here the CDR3 DNA reads TGCAGCGTTGAACCCCGGAAGGGGAACACTGAAGCTTTCTTT.

This clonotype came up many times. The chain employs TRBV25-1 and TRBJ1-4; TRBD1 aligns across 8 bases. CDR3 size: 15 residues. CDR1 and CDR2 (germline): MGHDK, SYGVNS. J lost 7 bases, V lost 1 base, and 5 bases had no gene match. The CDR3 spells CASSESRGLGEKLFF. CDR3 DNA sequence: TGTGCCAGCAGTGAATCCAGGGGGCTGGGTGAAAAACTGTTTTTT.

The rearrangement uses TRBV29-1 and TRBJ1-4, with D possibly matching TRBD1 (6 bases). Germline assignment: CDR1 SQVTM and CDR2 ANQGSEA. V was trimmed by 4 bases and J by 6 bases, leaving 12 bases between them. The CDR3 contains 13 residues. CDR3 DNA: TGCAGCGTTGTACGGGGGGCAGATGAAAAACTGTTTTTT. It translates to CSVVRGADEKLFF.

The V gene is TRBV6-5, the J gene TRBJ1-1; no firm D call. Germline CDR1 is MNHEY and CDR2 is SVGAGI. This CDR3 has 18 amino acids. The V gene lost 5 bases and the J gene lost 0 bases, with 22 bases spanning the gap. CDR3 protein: CASSTPTAHSAMNTEAFF. The CDR3 region has the DNA TGTGCCAGCAGTACACCCACGGCGCACAGTGCCATGAACACTGAAGCTTTCTTT.

The rearrangement links TRBV7-9 to TRBJ2-7; D might be TRBD1 (6 bases). V lost 5 bases, J lost 6 bases, and 26 bases lay in between. Germline values: CDR1 SEHNR, CDR2 FQNEAQ (reference sequence). The CDR3 is 17 amino acids. The CDR3 nucleotides read TGTGCCAGCAGCCCGGGGTCAGGCAGGGGCGAGGTCTCCGAGCAGTACTTC. As protein: CASSPGSGRGEVSEQYF.

This clonotype appeared many times. The chain recombines TRBV20-1 with TRBJ2-5; the D is unclear. The CDR3 is 13 amino acids. V lost 3 bases and J 3 bases, leaving 11 bases between the germline ends. Per the germline V gene, CDR1 is DFQATT and CDR2 is SNEGSKA (reference sequence). The CDR3 region has the DNA TGCAGTGCTAGCCCCCCGTGGGAAGAGACCCAGTACTTC. Translation gives CSASPPWEETQYF.

In the case of this clonotype: One base away lies a much larger clone, so this may be a sequencing read error. The CDR3 region is CASSPLIGVGEQYF. In DNA form, the CDR3 reads TGTGCCAGCAGCCCCCTGATAGGGGTCGGCGAGCAGTACTTC. The V call is TRBV7-6, the J call TRBJ2-7, with D possibly being TRBD1 (5 bases). Trimming removed 5 bases at V and 6 bases at J, with 17 bases between. CDR3 length equals 14 residues. CDR1 and CDR2 (germline): SGHVS, FNYEAQ.

In this sample, this clonotype turned up many times. The chain combines TRBV15 with TRBJ1-6; 11 nucleotides match TRBD1. Per the germline V gene, CDR1 is LNHNV and CDR2 is YYDKDF (reference sequence). The CDR3 runs 17 residues. V lost 0 bases, J lost 9 bases, and 7 bases stayed unmatched. The CDR3 loop reads CATSRDWGTGGGSPLHF. In nucleotides, the CDR3 is TGTGCCACCAGCAGAGATTGGGGGACAGGGGGAGGTTCACCCCTCCACTTT.

This clonotype was observed a few times. This sequence joins TRBV29-1 and TRBJ1-1; D is undetermined. The CDR3 totals 13 residues. Trimming removed 7 bases at V and 1 base at J, with 13 bases between. Germline CDR1 reads SQVTM; CDR2 reads ANQGSEA. CDR3 region: CSGKSSGNTEAFF. In DNA, the CDR3 is TGCAGCGGGAAGTCGTCTGGGAACACTGAAGCTTTCTTT. Full variable domain (outside the CDR3, taken from reference TRBV29-1 and TRBJ1-1): SAVISQKPSRDICQRGTSLTIQCQVDSQVTMMFWYRQQPGQSLTLIATANQGSEATYESGFVIDKFPISRPNLTFSTLTVSNMSPEDSSIYLCSGKSSGNTEAFFGQGTRLTVV.

In this sample, this clonotype turned up many times. The chain recombines TRBV29-1 with TRBJ2-7, with 7 bases aligning to TRBD1. Germline V lookup: CDR1 SQVTM, CDR2 ANQGSEA. The CDR3 covers 14 residues. Trimming removed 6 bases from V and 9 bases from J; junction bases left unmatched: 17. CDR3 sequence: CSVGRDSQLRGQYF. The CDR3, as DNA: TGCAGCGTGGGAAGGGACAGCCAACTACGAGGGCAGTACTTC.